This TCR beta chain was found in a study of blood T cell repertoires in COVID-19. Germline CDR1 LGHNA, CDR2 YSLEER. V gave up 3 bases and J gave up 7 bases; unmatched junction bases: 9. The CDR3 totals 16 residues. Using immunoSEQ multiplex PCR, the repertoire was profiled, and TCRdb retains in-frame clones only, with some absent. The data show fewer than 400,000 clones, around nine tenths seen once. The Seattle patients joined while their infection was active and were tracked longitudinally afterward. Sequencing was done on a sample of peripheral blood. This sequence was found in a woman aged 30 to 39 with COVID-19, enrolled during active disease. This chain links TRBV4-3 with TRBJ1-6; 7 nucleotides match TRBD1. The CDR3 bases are TGCGCCAGCAGCCAGTTCCAGGACAGGATGAATTCACCCCTCCACTTT. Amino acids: CASSQFQDRMNSPLHF.